The entry that follows covers one TCR beta chain sequence. Its specific antigen is unknown. No base quality information exists; no much larger clone differs at one position. The CDR3 runs 15 residues from the cysteine to the phenylalanine. Only the CDR3 part of the read is kept: 45 bases, read in frame from the first base. Trimming costs V 1 base and J 6 bases, and their ends lie 10 bases apart. From the germline V gene (reference sequence), CDR1 is LGHDT and CDR2 is YNNKEL. TCR beta CDR3 regions were amplified from RNA transcripts. The TCR CDR3 was subjected to a first round of RT-PCR using the HTBI primer set and the Qiagen OneStep RT-PCR kit. A second multiplex PCR round built the libraries, followed by size selection and purification. The libraries were sequenced on an Illumina HiSeq2000 using paired-end 100 bp reads. Per the authors' processing: SOAPnuke was used to process the raw data, with reads discarded if the reads contained adapters or uncalled bases, had a mean Phred below 15, or lacked an exact constant-primer or identifier match. High-quality paired reads were merged with COPE v1.2.5, and unique nucleotide sequences were defined as clonotypes. Clonotypes were aligned to IMGT TRBV, TRBD and TRBJ reference segments using MiTCR v1.1. Only V-J combinations with frequency above 0.0001, covering 99% to 99.2% of repertoires, were analysed. The TCS score was defined as the ratio of F50 (clonal expansion) to E x V (chaos), calculated using BLOSUM62-based TCRdist between CDR3 peptides within each V-J. Welch's t-statistics and random forest reduced roughly 530 V-J features to roughly 13, which were used in a naive Bayes classifier (R e1071). The public reads were run again by TCRdb, first through fastp at Q25 and then through MiXCR, and only productive beta chains were kept. Identical CDR3 protein sequences are pooled into one entry, listed with their most common genes and DNA. The V and J calls reflect TCRdb's pipeline rather than the authors' work. The sample includes under 450,000 distinct CDR3 sequences, with around a sixth observed a single time. 7.5% to 8% of the sample lies in the top ten.

Stable Graves' hyperthyroidism was defined as the absence of progression to ophthalmopathy over 18 months of follow-up. Hyperthyroidism patients were newly diagnosed, had a disease duration of under 2 months, and were aged 18 to 65 years. Patients with uncontrolled infections, other autoimmune diseases, pregnancy or lactation were excluded. Diagnoses relied on clinical symptoms, serum thyroxine and TRAb, thyroid ultrasound and orbital computed tomography. PBMCs were isolated from more than 8 ml of fresh peripheral blood by Ficoll-Paque density gradient centrifugation. Trizol reagent was used to extract total RNA, and RNA quality was then checked on an Agilent 2100 Bioanalyzer. The data originate from a study of T cells in Graves' hyperthyroidism and ophthalmopathy (dated by TCRdb to between 2017 and 2020). Turning to the overall study: Peripheral blood samples were taken at the time of initial diagnosis, prior to any treatment. The paper reports TCR Vbeta CDR3 sequencing of some 140 peripheral blood samples: 40 to 45 ophthalmopathy, under 85 hyperthyroidism and 17 progressor patients. To identify distinguishing TCR V-J signatures, a discovery cohort of some 99 patients was used, comprising 43 with Graves' ophthalmopathy and about 59 with stable Graves' hyperthyroidism. Following sampling, methimazole starting at 30 mg daily was given to hyperthyroidism patients, and high-dose intravenous methylprednisolone was given to ophthalmopathy patients. In addition, the study compared T-cell repertoires in thyroid tissue and in blood from several Graves' hyperthyroidism patients. The 100 or so discovery patients were randomly split 7:3 into training and test sets. An independent validation cohort of fewer than 20 hyperthyroidism patients and some 15 patients who later progressed to ophthalmopathy tested prospective prediction of ophthalmopathy.

Broader findings and caveats from the paper: Most expanded thyroid clonotypes (frequency above 0.001) were also detected in blood, suggesting blood repertoires may reflect thyroid immune responses. During validation, the model predicted progression to ophthalmopathy a median of around 6 months ahead of onset, with just under 71% sensitivity and 72% to 85% specificity. In cross-validation, a model built on a 13 V-J signature told ophthalmopathy apart from stable hyperthyroidism with 87.88% sensitivity and about 81% specificity, and in testing the same model reached 80%/75%. Sample size was not statistically predetermined, and investigators were not blinded to group allocation.

This clonotype was sampled from a young woman with Graves' hyperthyroidism. Input material: blood. The V gene is TRBV3-1 and the J gene is TRBJ1-6; matching of 5 bases hints at TRBD1 as the D gene. The nucleotide sequence is given as TGTGCCAGCAGCCAAGGTTCCGGGGGTAATTCACCCCTCCACTTT. This translates into CASSQGSGGNSPLHF.